The clone carrying this T cell receptor (beta chain) appeared a few times. This specimen belongs to a study of T-cell reconstitution after alpha-beta-depleted transplantation in children. The TCRbeta library incorporated unique molecular identifiers. Via MiXCR, TCRdb re-called the PCR reads, giving one row per CDR3 protein. This sample has approximately 630,000 distinct CDR3 sequences, with less than 15% found just once. Trimming took off 5 bases at V and 10 bases at J, with 24 bases between the two ends. Germline values: CDR1 SEHNR, CDR2 FQNEAQ (reference sequence). This CDR3 is built from 16 residues.

Source: PBMCs, taken before TCRalphabeta/CD19-depleted stem cell transplant. The V call is TRBV7-9, the J call TRBJ2-1; D is possibly TRBD2 (6 bases). This TCR was recovered from a girl aged 2 to 9 with congenital amegakaryocytic thrombocytopenia, due to receive a stem cell transplant. The CDR3 sequence: CASSPPVSGVNREQFF. The CDR3 coding sequence is TGTGCCAGCAGCCCGCCCGTTTCGGGAGTGAACCGCGAGCAGTTCTTC. Full variable domain (outside the CDR3, taken from reference TRBV7-9 and TRBJ2-1): DTGVSQNPRHKITKRGQNVTFRCDPISEHNRLYWYRQTLGQGPEFLTYFQNEAQLEKSRLLSDRFSAERPKGSFSTLEIQRTEQGDSAMYLCASSPPVSGVNREQFFGPGTRLTVL.